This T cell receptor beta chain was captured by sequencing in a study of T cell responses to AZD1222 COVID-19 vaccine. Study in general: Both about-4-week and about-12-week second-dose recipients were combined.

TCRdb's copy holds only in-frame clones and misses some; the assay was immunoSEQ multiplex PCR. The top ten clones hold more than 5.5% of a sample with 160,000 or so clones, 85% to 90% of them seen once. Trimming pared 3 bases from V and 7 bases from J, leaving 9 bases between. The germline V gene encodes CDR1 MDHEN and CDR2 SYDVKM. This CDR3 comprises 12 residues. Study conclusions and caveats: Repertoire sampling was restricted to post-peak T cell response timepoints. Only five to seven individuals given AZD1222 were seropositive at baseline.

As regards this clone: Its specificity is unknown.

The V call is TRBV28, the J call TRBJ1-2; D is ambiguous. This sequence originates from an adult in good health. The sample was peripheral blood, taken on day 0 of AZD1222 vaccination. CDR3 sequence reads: CASSFGGSGYTF. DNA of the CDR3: TGTGCCAGCAGTTTCGGAGGGTCTGGCTACACCTTC.